This entry lists 16 T cell receptor beta chains sequenced from one sample in a study of T cell therapy after organ transplantation. Their specific antigens are unknown. TCRdb keeps only in-frame clones here, not all; method: immunoSEQ multiplex PCR. The sample lists 1,500 to 2,000 clones, approximately 80% occurring once. The sequencing here drew on CD8+ T cells from blood, taken before autologous CMV-specific T cell therapy. The receptors derive from a human patient who had received a solid organ transplant and had CMV disease.

This clone was picked up a small number of times. V is TRBV28 and J is TRBJ2-7; TRBD1 aligns across 7 bases. Looked up from germline, CDR1 is MDHEN and CDR2 is SYDVKM. This CDR3 is 15 amino acids long. V gave up 5 bases and J gave up 3 bases; unmatched junction bases: 10. The DNA for the CDR3 is TGTGCCAGCAGTGCCGACCGGGACAGAGACTACGAGCAGTACTTC. This sequence encodes CASSADRDRDYEQYF. Filled out from reference TRBV28 and TRBJ2-7, the complete variable domain reads DVKVTQSSRYLVKRTGEKVFLECVQDMDHENMFWYRQDPGLGLRLIYFSYDVKMKEKGDIPEGYSVSREKKERFSLILESASTNQTSMYLCASSADRDRDYEQYFGPGTRLTVT.

The J gene is TRBJ2-5, the V gene TRBV15; TRBD1 is a possible D gene (6 bases). The CDR3 extends over 13 amino acids. Germline V gene data show CDR1 as LNHNV and CDR2 as YYDKDF (reference sequence). V gave up 3 bases and J gave up 5 bases, with 10 bases separating them. The CDR3 DNA is TGTGCCACCAGCAGGACAGGACTTGAGACCCAGTACTTC. It is translated as CATSRTGLETQYF.

The chain joins TRBV11-2 to TRBJ2-3; D gene unclear. CDR3 length: 14 residues. Germline V CDR1 and CDR2: SGHAT, FQNNGV. The germline V and J ends were trimmed by 3 bases and 4 bases, with 11 bases remaining between them. The CDR3 sequence is CASSLYPGADTQYF. The CDR3 bases are TGTGCCAGCAGCTTGTATCCGGGCGCAGATACGCAGTATTTT.

V usage is TRBV7-9 and J usage is TRBJ2-7, with D possibly being TRBD1 (6 bases). Trimming left V 7 bases short and J 2 bases short, with 12 bases between. The length of the CDR3 is 13 residues. The germline V gene has CDR1 SEHNR and CDR2 FQNEAQ (reference sequence). DNA for the CDR3: TGTGCCAGCACCACCTCAGGGGCCTACGAGCAGTACTTC. Amino acids: CASTTSGAYEQYF. The variable domain in full, with the rest retrieved from reference TRBV7-9 and TRBJ2-7, is DTGVSQNPRHKITKRGQNVTFRCDPISEHNRLYWYRQTLGQGPEFLTYFQNEAQLEKSRLLSDRFSAERPKGSFSTLEIQRTEQGDSAMYLCASTTSGAYEQYFGPGTRLTVT.

V gene TRBV27 combines with J gene TRBJ2-1; D not resolved. The CDR3 is 11 amino acids. V was trimmed by 5 bases and J by 9 bases, leaving 8 bases between them. The germline V gene encodes CDR1 MNHEY and CDR2 SMNVEV (reference sequence). Here the CDR3 DNA reads TGTGCCAGCAGTATAAGTACTGAGCAGTTCTTC. Its translation is CASSISTEQFF.

The V call is TRBV27, the J call TRBJ2-3, with TRBD1 matching over 7 bases. The CDR3 has 14 amino acids. CDR1 is MNHEY, CDR2 SMNVEV, per germline (reference sequence). V trimming: 4 bases; J trimming: 5 bases; junction bases outside the gene matches: 6. This CDR3 reads CASSWDRIVDTQYF. In DNA form, the CDR3 reads TGTGCCAGCAGTTGGGACAGAATTGTAGATACGCAGTATTTT.

This chain joins TRBV7-9 and TRBJ1-2, with unresolved D. The length of the CDR3 is 15 residues. Germline CDR1 reads SEHNR; CDR2 reads FQNEAQ (reference sequence). Between the trimmed V and J ends, which lost 3 bases and 2 bases, there was a span of 13 bases. The CDR3 reads CASSFAADGNYGYTF. The CDR3 DNA reads TGTGCCAGCAGCTTCGCAGCCGATGGGAACTATGGCTACACCTTC.

The genes are TRBV10-3 and TRBJ2-1, with TRBD2 matching over 9 bases. This CDR3 is built from 17 residues. Trimming cost V 2 bases and J 5 bases; bases outside gene matches: 10. Germline V gene sequence: CDR1 ENHRY, CDR2 SYGVKD. In nucleotides, the CDR3 is TGTGCCATCAGTGAGCGTGGGCTAGCGGGGTTGGACAATGAGCAGTTCTTC. Protein: CAISERGLAGLDNEQFF.

The chain employs TRBV28 and TRBJ1-1; TRBD1 aligns across 9 bases. The CDR3 loop spans 16 amino acids. Per the germline V gene, CDR1 is MDHEN and CDR2 is SYDVKM. J gave up 0 bases and V 4 bases, and 6 bases lay outside the gene matches. The CDR3 spells CASSSEQGAMNTEAFF. The CDR3 DNA reads as TGTGCCAGCAGTTCCGAACAGGGGGCTATGAACACTGAAGCTTTCTTT.

This chain joins TRBV14 and TRBJ1-5; no reliable D call. V lost 0 bases and J lost 7, with 7 bases in between. Germline assignment: CDR1 SGHDN and CDR2 FVKESK. There are 13 residues in the CDR3. DNA of the CDR3: TGTGCCAGCAGCCAAGATTCGGGACAGCCCCAGCATTTT. Translated, it gives CASSQDSGQPQHF.

The rearrangement links TRBV28 to TRBJ2-1; D is perhaps TRBD2 (6 bases). Germline-derived CDR1 and CDR2 are MDHEN and SYDVKM. Trimming shortened V by 10 bases and J by 3 bases, and 13 bases separated the two germline ends. The CDR3 loop spans 13 amino acids. CDR3 sequence: CATRRAGYNEQFF. Here the CDR3 DNA reads TGTGCCACCCGGAGGGCCGGCTACAATGAGCAGTTCTTC. Combining the CDR3 with reference TRBV28 and TRBJ2-1 gives the whole variable domain DVKVTQSSRYLVKRTGEKVFLECVQDMDHENMFWYRQDPGLGLRLIYFSYDVKMKEKGDIPEGYSVSREKKERFSLILESASTNQTSMYLCATRRAGYNEQFFGPGTRLTVL.

Notes on this clone: One junction end disagrees with the germline gene, perhaps due to a read error. Other DNA sequences in this sample translate to the same CDR3. The J gene is TRBJ2-7, the V gene TRBV19; a possible D gene is TRBD1 (5 bases). Per germline, CDR1 LNHDA and CDR2 SQIVND (reference sequence). The CDR3 contains 13 residues. Here the CDR3 reads CASSTGHSYEQYF. The DNA for the CDR3 is TGTGCCAGTAGTACCGGACACTCGTACGAACAGTACTTC. Based on the CDR3 plus reference TRBV19 and TRBJ2-7, the full variable domain is DGGITQSPKYLFRKEGQNVTLSCEQNLNHDAMYWYRQDPGQGLRLIYYSQIVNDFQKGDIAEGYSVSREKKESFPLTVTSAQKNPTAFYLCASSTGHSYEQYFGPGTRLTVT.

The chain combines TRBV5-4 with TRBJ2-1, with D possibly matching TRBD2 (6 bases). V lost 3 bases and J lost 0, with 10 bases in between. Germline values: CDR1 SGHNT, CDR2 YYREEE (reference sequence). The CDR3 runs to 15 residues. CDR3 DNA: TGTGCCAGCAGCTCTCCGGGAGACTCCTACAATGAGCAGTTCTTC. Residues: CASSSPGDSYNEQFF.

The J gene is TRBJ2-1, the V gene TRBV5-4; D may be TRBD2 (5 bases). Germline assignment: CDR1 SGHNT and CDR2 YYREEE (reference sequence). The CDR3 sequence is 13 residues long. V dropped 10 bases and J dropped 8 bases, with 19 bases sitting between them. The CDR3 reads CAAPSLALDEQFF. The CDR3 DNA is TGTGCCGCCCCCTCGCTAGCTCTCGATGAGCAGTTCTTC.

V and J are TRBV7-9 and TRBJ1-2, with D unresolved. V was cut by 3 bases and J by 2 bases, with 13 bases left in between. Looked up from germline, CDR1 is SEHNR and CDR2 is FQNEAQ (reference sequence). The CDR3 totals 15 residues. The CDR3 here is CASSFAADENYGYTF. CDR3 DNA: TGTGCCAGCAGCTTCGCAGCCGATGAGAACTATGGCTACACCTTC. The entire variable domain, with the rest obtained from reference TRBV7-9 and TRBJ1-2, is as follows: DTGVSQNPRHKITKRGQNVTFRCDPISEHNRLYWYRQTLGQGPEFLTYFQNEAQLEKSRLLSDRFSAERPKGSFSTLEIQRTEQGDSAMYLCASSFAADENYGYTFGSGTRLTVV.

The chain links TRBV4-3 to TRBJ2-1; D is uncertain. V lost 1 base, J lost 1 base, and 11 bases lay in between. Germline CDR1 and CDR2: LGHNA and YSLEER. The CDR3 length is 16 residues. In DNA, the CDR3 is TGCGCCAGCAGCCAAGGTGAGCCTGGGTCCTACAATGAGCAGTTCTTC. It specifies CASSQGEPGSYNEQFF.